This record covers a single T cell receptor beta chain. Sequencing used immunoSEQ multiplex PCR; TCRdb keeps in-frame clones, though not all of them. The sample shows some 15,000 clones, roughly four fifths of them seen only once. The data were obtained in a study of OX40 agonist ivuxolimab in advanced cancers. The wider study: It was ivuxolimab, an agonistic anti-OX40 (CD134) antibody, that patients were treated with.

Germline assignment: CDR1 WSHSY and CDR2 SAAADI. This CDR3 has 13 residues. Deletions cut 9 bases from V and 1 base from J, with 11 bases between. V and J are TRBV10-2 and TRBJ2-3; the D gene is possibly TRBD1 (5 bases). The specimen was CD4+ or CD8+ T cells sorted from blood, collected in a trial of the OX40 agonist ivuxolimab. The TCR sequence derives from an adult with an advanced solid tumor such as melanoma, head and neck, liver or kidney cancer. The CDR3 DNA sequence: TGCGCCAGTTGTCTAGGGGGCACAGATACGCAGTATTTT. This codes for CASCLGGTDTQYF.